This T cell receptor beta chain was sequenced during a study of cytomegalovirus exposure and HLA in healthy donors. The donors were members of the approximately 110-subject validation cohort (separate from the approximately 730-subject first cohort). Comments on this clone: What it binds is not known.

Per germline, CDR1 SGHNT and CDR2 YYREEE (reference sequence). The V and J ends lost 0 bases and 5 bases respectively, with 12 bases between them. CDR3 size: 14 residues. TCRdb keeps only in-frame clones here, not all; method: immunoSEQ multiplex PCR. The repertoire holds 190,000 or so clones, with around 81% as singletons. Study findings and constraints: For most TCR sequences rarity was the rule, although some public TCRs occurred in many donors. Reportedly, diagnosis of cytomegalovirus status by the classifier showed high specificity and sensitivity.

The gene calls are TRBV5-4 and TRBJ2-7, with TRBD1 as a possible D gene (6 bases). The sample was PBMCs. The receptor was derived from a woman younger than 35 in good health and CMV-seropositive. The chain's CDR3 is CASSLESGAHEQYF. The CDR3, as DNA: TGTGCCAGCAGCTTGGAATCAGGGGCCCACGAGCAGTACTTC.